This T cell receptor (beta chain) is drawn from a study of identical twins. Study-level points and caveats: With beta out-of-frame sequences, excess sharing by twins was weaker.

MiXCR was run by TCRdb on the 5' RACE reads, yielding one entry per CDR3 protein. The sample includes roughly 1,500,000 distinct CDR3 sequences, less than 40% seen only once; the top ten take approximately 0.25%. CDR1 and CDR2 (germline): MGHRA, YSYEKL. The CDR3 is 14 residues long. As regards this clonotype: The target antigen is unknown. The junction shows a germline mismatch at one end, possibly a read error.

The TCR sequence derives from a newborn girl in good health. What was sequenced was cord blood. The J gene is TRBJ1-4, the V gene TRBV4-1; D is unclear. CDR3 amino acids: CAGSQVGWGEKLFF. The CDR3 DNA follows: TGCGCCGGCAGCCAAGTCGGGTGGGGTGAAAAACTGTTTTTT.